The table lists the clone carrying this T cell receptor (beta chain) with a count of one. The data belong to a study of regulatory T cells in long-lasting Graves disease. The sample's time point: newly diagnosed GD, antithyroid drugs for less than 3 months. Construction of the TCR library relied on RNA isolated from PBMCs. Combining iRepertoire HTBI primers with Arm-PCR of CDR3 regions, the authors built TCR beta libraries. TCRdb independently ran MiXCR on the multiplex PCR reads; one entry per CDR3 protein. The profile shows hundreds of thousands of distinct CDR3 sequences, 15% to 20% of them singletons. This sample was shared with a second study, whose subject was T cells in Graves' hyperthyroidism and ophthalmopathy.

Sequenced material: peripheral blood mononuclear cells (PBMCs), taken at new diagnosis, from a patient treated with antithyroid drugs. The TCR sequence derives from a woman aged 25 to 39 with Graves disease.

CDR3 loop: CASGTGVGEQYF. CDR3 coding DNA: TGTGCCAGTGGGACAGGGGTGGGGGAGCAGTACTTC. The rearrangement uses TRBV19 and TRBJ2-7; 10 nucleotides align to TRBD1. The CDR3 covers 12 residues. Trimming removed 8 bases from V and 7 bases from J; junction bases left unmatched: 5. Germline V gene sequence: CDR1 LNHDA, CDR2 SQIVND (reference sequence).